Sequencing of this T cell receptor (beta chain) was carried out in a study of early T cells in non-severe SARS-CoV-2 infection. In the study overall: Sequencing of bulk RNA from unsorted whole blood was done, without chain pairing. Study outcomes and limitations: A preference for anti-spike CD8 responses marked VDJdb matching, which missed private and CD4 specificities.

This clonotype was observed many times. The antigen remains undetermined. The CDR3 is made up of 17 amino acids. Germline V gene sequence: CDR1 DFQATT, CDR2 SNEGSKA (reference sequence). The V gene end was trimmed by 3 bases and the J gene end by 1 base; junction bases not matched to a gene: 12. The TCR library protocol attached unique molecular identifiers to the individual cDNA molecules. From the 5' RACE reads, TCRdb called clonotypes with MiXCR, one entry per CDR3 protein. The repertoire consists of roughly 70,000 distinct CDR3 sequences, with about 12% occurring once and the leading ten covering approximately 4.7%.

This sequence was found in an adult who was a healthcare worker with PCR-confirmed SARS-CoV-2 infection or an uninfected control (not recorded which). The rearrangement joins TRBV20-1 to TRBJ2-3; TRBD2 matches at 8 bases. Sequenced sample: whole blood. CDR3 sequence reads: CSASPGGGLRGTDTQYF. The CDR3 DNA reads TGCAGTGCTAGCCCCGGGGGGGGACTACGGGGCACAGATACGCAGTATTTT.